The 4 T cell receptor beta chains reported below all come from one sample, sequenced in a study of tumor-infiltrating lymphocytes in primary liver carcinoma. A primer in the constant region served to generate TCR beta cDNA from 500 ng of total RNA. ARM-PCR, slightly modified, supplied the TCR beta libraries through three nested multiplex PCR rounds. Rounds one and two of PCR, each of 10 cycles, were primed with TRBV1-TRBV30 forward primers and a C-beta reverse primer. MiXCR, applied by TCRdb to the multiplex PCR reads, yields one record per CDR3 protein. Of roughly 80,000 distinct CDR3 sequences listed, over 55% are singletons. The tissue used was unsorted bulk material of about 20-33 mg. RNA and DNA were co-extracted from it with the AllPrep DNA/RNA mini kit. The sequenced sample consisted of liver tumor tissue from sampling region 4. Subset indicated: tumor region T4, right-lateral pole. Receptors were obtained from a woman in her sixties or seventies with primary liver carcinoma and hepatitis B virus infection.

The V gene is TRBV6-1, the J gene TRBJ2-5; D is perhaps TRBD1 (6 bases). This CDR3 has 17 residues. Per germline, CDR1 MNHNS and CDR2 SASEGT. Trimming cost V 4 bases and J 4 bases, with 22 bases left between them. The CDR3, as DNA: TGTGCCAGCAGTGGGTTAGCTAGCAGGAGAGGGGGAGAGACCCAGTACTTC. Its translation is CASSGLASRRGGETQYF.

The table lists this clonotype with a count of one. Compared with germline, one end of the junction differs, possibly owing to a read error. In DNA form, the CDR3 reads TGTGCCAGCAGTCTCCTTGGACAGGGGACCTCACTGGACTTC. Its protein is CASSLLGQGTSLDF. The chain has TRBV12-3 or TRBV12-4 and TRBJ2-5; 9 nucleotides match TRBD1. This CDR3 spans 14 amino acids.

A note on this clonotype: A junction end diverges from the germline sequence, so it may reflect a read error. This chain joins TRBV10-2 and TRBJ2-1; TRBD2 agrees at 11 bases. CDR1 is WSHSY, CDR2 SAAADI, per germline. The CDR3 is 15 residues long. The CDR3 protein is CASRDTSGSYNEQLF. Written as DNA, the CDR3 is TGCGCCAGTAGGGATACTAGCGGGAGCTACAATGAGCAGTTATTC.

Concerning this clonotype itself: One end of the junction fails to match germline, which may point to a read error. The chain has TRBV7-9 and TRBJ2-7; D is unresolved. Looked up from germline, CDR1 is SEHNR and CDR2 is FQNEAQ (reference sequence). This CDR3 is built from 14 residues. The CDR3 DNA reads TGTGCCAGCAGCACCCAGACGGAACCCTACGAGCACTACTTC. Amino acid sequence: CASSTQTEPYEHYF.